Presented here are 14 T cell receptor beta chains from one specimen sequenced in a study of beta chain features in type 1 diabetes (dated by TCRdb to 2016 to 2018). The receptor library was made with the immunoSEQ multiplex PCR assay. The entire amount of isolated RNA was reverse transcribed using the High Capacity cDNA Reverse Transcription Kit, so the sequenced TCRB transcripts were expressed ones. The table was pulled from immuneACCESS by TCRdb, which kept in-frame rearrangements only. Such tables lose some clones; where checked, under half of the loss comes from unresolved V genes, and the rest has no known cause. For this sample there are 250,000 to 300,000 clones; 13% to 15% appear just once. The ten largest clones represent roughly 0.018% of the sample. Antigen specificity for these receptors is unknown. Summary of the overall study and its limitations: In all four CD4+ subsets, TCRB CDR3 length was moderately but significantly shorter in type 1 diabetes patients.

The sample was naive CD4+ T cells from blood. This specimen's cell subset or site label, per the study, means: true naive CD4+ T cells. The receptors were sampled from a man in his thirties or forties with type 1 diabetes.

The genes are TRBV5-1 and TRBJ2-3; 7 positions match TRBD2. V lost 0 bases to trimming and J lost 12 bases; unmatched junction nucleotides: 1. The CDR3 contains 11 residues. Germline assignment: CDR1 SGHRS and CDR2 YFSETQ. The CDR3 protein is CASSLGLAQYF. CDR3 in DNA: TGCGCCAGCAGCTTGGGACTAGCCCAGTATTTT.

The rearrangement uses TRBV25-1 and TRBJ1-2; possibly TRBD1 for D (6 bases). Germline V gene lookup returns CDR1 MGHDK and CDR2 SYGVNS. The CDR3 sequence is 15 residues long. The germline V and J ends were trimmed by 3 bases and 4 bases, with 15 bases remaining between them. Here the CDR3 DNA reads TGTGCCAGCAGTGATCCAGGGGCCCTCACCTATGGCTACACCTTC. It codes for CASSDPGALTYGYTF.

The CDR3 DNA reads as TGTGCCAGCAGCTCCCACCCTAACAGAAACACCGGGGAGCTGTTTTTT. Translating it yields CASSSHPNRNTGELFF. The V call is TRBV7-7, the J call TRBJ2-2, with no clear D. The CDR3 has 16 amino acids. Germline V gene lookup returns CDR1 SSHAT and CDR2 FNYEAQ (reference sequence). V was pared by 4 bases and J by 2 bases, with 14 bases between.

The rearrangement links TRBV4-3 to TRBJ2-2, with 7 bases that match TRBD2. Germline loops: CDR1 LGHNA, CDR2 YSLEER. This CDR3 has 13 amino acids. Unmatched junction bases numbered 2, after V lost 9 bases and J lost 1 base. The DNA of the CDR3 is TGCGCCAGTGGGGGGGTGAACACCGGGGAGCTGTTTTTT. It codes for CASGGVNTGELFF.

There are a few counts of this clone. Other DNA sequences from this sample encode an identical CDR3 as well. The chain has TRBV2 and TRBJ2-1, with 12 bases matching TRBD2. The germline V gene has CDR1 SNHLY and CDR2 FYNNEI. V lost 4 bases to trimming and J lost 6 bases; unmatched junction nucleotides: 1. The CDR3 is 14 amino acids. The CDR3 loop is CASSGGLAGNEQFF. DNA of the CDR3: TGTGCCAGCAGTGGGGGACTAGCGGGCAATGAGCAGTTCTTC.

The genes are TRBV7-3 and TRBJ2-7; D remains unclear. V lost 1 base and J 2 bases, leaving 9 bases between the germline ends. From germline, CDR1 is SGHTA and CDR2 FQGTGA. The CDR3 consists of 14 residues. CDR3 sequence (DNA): TGTGCCAGCAGCTTAAGTTCGCAGGCCTACGAGCAGTACTTC. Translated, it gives CASSLSSQAYEQYF.

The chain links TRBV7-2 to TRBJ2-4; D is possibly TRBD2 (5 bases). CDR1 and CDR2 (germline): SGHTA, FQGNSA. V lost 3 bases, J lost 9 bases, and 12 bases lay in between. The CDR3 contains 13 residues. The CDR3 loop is CASSFDSSRIQYF. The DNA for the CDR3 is TGTGCCAGCAGCTTCGACTCTAGCCGCATTCAGTACTTC.

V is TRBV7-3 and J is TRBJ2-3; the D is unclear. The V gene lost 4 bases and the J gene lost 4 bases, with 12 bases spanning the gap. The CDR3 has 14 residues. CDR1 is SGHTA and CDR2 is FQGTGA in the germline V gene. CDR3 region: CASSSATQADTQYF. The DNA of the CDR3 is TGTGCCAGCAGCTCCGCGACTCAAGCAGATACGCAGTATTTT.

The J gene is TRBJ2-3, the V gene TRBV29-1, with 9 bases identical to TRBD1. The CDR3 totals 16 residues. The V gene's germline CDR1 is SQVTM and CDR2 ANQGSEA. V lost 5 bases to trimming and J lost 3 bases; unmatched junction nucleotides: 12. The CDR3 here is CSVLMDHGQGTDTQYF. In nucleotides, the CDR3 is TGCAGCGTTCTAATGGATCATGGACAGGGGACAGATACGCAGTATTTT.

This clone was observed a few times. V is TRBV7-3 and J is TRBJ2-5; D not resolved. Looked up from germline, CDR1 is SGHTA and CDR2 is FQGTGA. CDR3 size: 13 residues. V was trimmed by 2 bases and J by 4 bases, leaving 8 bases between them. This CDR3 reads CASSLSPRETQYF. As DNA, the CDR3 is TGTGCCAGCAGCTTATCTCCCCGAGAGACCCAGTACTTC.

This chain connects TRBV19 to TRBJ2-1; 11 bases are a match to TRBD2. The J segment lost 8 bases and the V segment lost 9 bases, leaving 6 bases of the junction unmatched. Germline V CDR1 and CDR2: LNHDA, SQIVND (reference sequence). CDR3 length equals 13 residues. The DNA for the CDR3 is TGTGCCAGCACTAGCGGGAGCCCCGATGAGCAGTTCTTC. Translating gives CASTSGSPDEQFF.

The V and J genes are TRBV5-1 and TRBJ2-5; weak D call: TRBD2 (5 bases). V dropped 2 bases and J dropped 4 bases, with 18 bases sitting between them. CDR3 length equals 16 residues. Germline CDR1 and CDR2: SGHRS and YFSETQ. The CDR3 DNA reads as TGCGCCAGCAGCTTAGGCTCGGGGTACGCGGGAGAGACCCAGTACTTC. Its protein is CASSLGSGYAGETQYF.

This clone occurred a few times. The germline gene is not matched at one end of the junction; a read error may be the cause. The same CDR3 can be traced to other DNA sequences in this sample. The CDR3 is CASSEAGASGANVLTF. The CDR3 DNA sequence: TGTGCCAGCAGCGAAGCGGGGGCCTCTGGGGCCAACGTCCTGACTTTC. V gene TRBV6-1 combines with J gene TRBJ2-6, with 8 nucleotides matching TRBD2. The CDR3 extends over 16 amino acids. The germline gives CDR1 MNHNS, CDR2 SASEGT.

The CDR3 bases are TGTGCCAGCAGCTTAACCCGGGACAGGGGATACAATGAGCAGTTCTTC. It yields the protein CASSLTRDRGYNEQFF. The chain carries TRBV7-3 and TRBJ2-1, with 10 bases identical to TRBD1. Germline CDR1 is SGHTA and CDR2 is FQGTGA. J was trimmed by 4 bases and V by 0 bases; bases with no gene match: 3. The CDR3 is 16 amino acids.